A selection of T cell receptor beta chains follows, all from one sample in a study of shared clonotypes between healthy human individuals. Measured with immunoSEQ multiplex PCR; TCRdb has only the in-frame clones, and not every one. The sample records 1.5 million to 1.9 million clones, approximately 98% being singletons. What was sequenced was naive CD4+ T cells sorted from blood. The source is a man aged 25-40 years in good health. Each CDR3 is given with its conserved first and last residue. Fields, in order: D gene, clone size, J gene, V gene, CDR3 protein, CDR3 DNA. D genes are given only for firm matches. Rows may omit the clone size; those that give it use once, few, many or a size class.

>NA|once|TRBJ2-2|TRBV5-1
CASTLTGELFF
TGCGCCAGTACATTAACCGGGGAGCTGTTTTTT
>NA|NA|TRBJ2-7|TRBV7-9
CASSLFTEQYF
TGTGCCAGCAGCTTATTCACGGAGCAGTACTTC
>NA|NA|TRBJ2-2|TRBV27
CASSLPPGELFF
TGTGCCAGCAGTTTACCCCCCGGGGAGCTGTTTTTT
>TRBD1|NA|TRBJ2-7|TRBV13
CASRQGGQSEQYF
TGTGCCAGCAGACAGGGGGGCCAGTCCGAGCAGTACTTC
>NA|NA|TRBJ1-1|TRBV18
CASFKNGDTEAFF
TGTGCCAGCTTCAAGAACGGGGACACTGAAGCTTTCTTT
>TRBD1|NA|TRBJ2-1|TRBV19
CASSALTGQGAFEQFF
TGTGCCAGTAGTGCCCTAACGGGACAGGGGGCGTTTGAGCAGTTCTTC
>NA|NA|TRBJ2-7|TRBV7-9
CASSLIVGTGQGYEQYF
TGTGCCAGCAGCTTAATAGTCGGGACGGGACAAGGATACGAGCAGTACTTC
>TRBD1|NA|TRBJ1-5|TRBV5-4
CASSLDRGPLQPQHF
TGTGCCAGCAGCTTGGACAGGGGGCCTCTTCAGCCCCAGCATTTT
>NA|NA|TRBJ1-5|TRBV7-2
CASSLLRDSNQPQHF
TGTGCCAGCAGCTTACTCCGGGACAGCAATCAGCCCCAGCATTTT
>TRBD2|NA|TRBJ2-1|TRBV27
CASSLGGGAGGVQFF
TGTGCCAGCAGTTTAGGCGGGGGAGCGGGAGGGGTTCAGTTCTTC
>NA|NA|TRBJ2-7|TRBV27
CASRNRRGGSSYEQYF
TGTGCCAGCAGAAACAGGAGGGGGGGCAGCTCCTACGAGCAGTACTTC
>NA|NA|TRBJ1-1|TRBV6-5
CASSRGGGPTEAFF
TGTGCCAGCAGTCGAGGGGGGGGGCCCACTGAAGCTTTCTTT
>NA|NA|TRBJ1-4|TRBV5-1
CASSPAEGPPNEKLFF
TGCGCCAGCAGCCCTGCCGAGGGGCCGCCTAATGAAAAACTGTTTTTT
>NA|NA|TRBJ2-1|TRBV7-9
CASSPPSVMDEQFF
TGTGCCAGCAGCCCCCCCTCCGTGATGGATGAGCAGTTCTTC
>NA|NA|TRBJ2-7|TRBV6-1
CASSEQPVLYEQYF
TGTGCCAGCAGTGAACAGCCAGTCCTCTACGAGCAGTACTTC
>NA|NA|TRBJ2-1|TRBV9
CASSVGLLENEQFF
TGTGCCAGCAGCGTAGGTCTCCTAGAAAATGAGCAGTTCTTC
>NA|NA|TRBJ1-1|TRBV6-1
CASSGDPNTEAFF
TGTGCCAGCAGTGGAGACCCGAACACTGAAGCTTTCTTT